Reported below is one T cell receptor (beta chain). This record belongs to a study of quantifying T cell responses using KT2 cells. Study in general: TCR alpha and beta constant-region primers primed reverse transcription of RNA. The T4 ligation step was estimated to exceed 8.5% efficiency under optimum conditions.

The V and J ends lost 8 bases and 6 bases respectively, with 17 bases between them. Germline CDR1 is SEHNR and CDR2 is FQNEAQ (reference sequence). The CDR3 has 15 amino acids. The cDNA 3' end received a ligated oligonucleotide with a UMI. The first PCR ran 4 to 5 cycles with an equimolar RC1.1 and RC1.2 beta primer mix. TCRdb redid the calling of the UMI-ligation and nested PCR reads with MiXCR, one entry per CDR3 protein. The sample gives 60,000 or so distinct CDR3 sequences, 9% to 15% of which show up once; under 10% is in the top ten. The V gene is TRBV7-9, the J gene TRBJ1-6, with D possibly TRBD1 on 6 matching bases. This receptor was obtained from a human donor. Sequencing was done on a sample of PBMCs spiked with cells of the T cell clone KT2. CDR3 DNA: TGTGCCAGCTCCCCCACTACAGGGCCTAATTCACCCCTCCACTTT. Protein: CASSPTTGPNSPLHF.